This TCR beta chain was documented in a study of shared clonotypes between healthy human individuals. This clone showed up just a few times. The sample has other DNA sequences that encode this CDR3 too. Germline values: CDR1 LNHDA, CDR2 SQIVND (reference sequence). V shed 5 bases and J 4 bases; nucleotides not matched to a gene: 2. The CDR3 totals 13 residues. Measured with immunoSEQ multiplex PCR; TCRdb has only the in-frame clones, and not every one. The sample includes some 980,000 clones, around 80% seen only once; the top ten take approximately 1.5%. The TCR was taken from a man between 18 and 35 years old in good health. This chain joins TRBV19 and TRBJ2-7; 10 bases fit TRBD1. What was sequenced was memory CD4+ T cells sorted from blood. Subset given: CD45RA-negative fraction. CDR3 residues: CASSRDRGYEQYF. The CDR3 DNA reads TGTGCCAGTAGTCGGGACAGGGGATACGAGCAGTACTTC.